A selection of T cell receptor beta chains follows, all from one sample in a study of T-cell reconstitution after alpha-beta-depleted transplantation in children. From the PCR reads, TCRdb called clonotypes with MiXCR, one entry per CDR3 protein. The profile shows 90,000 to 120,000 distinct CDR3 sequences, about 6% of them singletons. The sample here was PBMCs, mostly from graft donor cells, taken 360 days after TCRalphabeta/CD19-depleted stem cell transplant. The receptors shown here come from a male patient aged 2-10 years who had a stem cell transplant for acute lymphoblastic leukemia, so the T cells may come from the graft donor. The CDR3 runs from the conserved cysteine through the conserved F or W. D genes are given only for firm matches. The size field is filled for only some rows; it gives once, few, many or a size class.

size,length,V,J,D,CDR3,DNA
-,15,TRBV28,TRBJ2-3,TRBD1,CASSLRGTGSGTQYF,TGTGCCAGCAGTTTAAGAGGGACAGGGTCCGGTACGCAGTATTTT
-,15,TRBV7-2,TRBJ1-5,TRBD1,CASSLAGQGNQPQHF,TGTGCCAGCAGCTTAGCGGGACAGGGGAATCAGCCCCAGCATTTT
many,13,TRBV5-1,TRBJ2-7,-,CASSLLGISEQYF,TGCGCCAGCAGCTTGTTGGGGATCTCCGAGCAGTACTTC
many,15,TRBV20-1,TRBJ1-5,-,CSGSDRRGGNQPQHF,TGCAGTGGGAGTGACAGGCGAGGTGGCAATCAGCCCCAGCATTTT
many,12,TRBV10-1,TRBJ2-6,-,CASSEEANVLTF,TGCGCCAGCAGTGAGGAGGCCAACGTCCTGACTTTC
few,15,TRBV6-1,TRBJ2-3,TRBD2,CASIPGGGGTDTQYF,TGTGCCAGCATTCCCGGCGGCGGGGGGACAGATACGCAGTATTTT
-,17,TRBV7-2,TRBJ2-2,TRBD1,CASSLARQGAVTGELFF,TGTGCCAGCAGCCTCGCGCGTCAGGGGGCTGTCACCGGGGAGCTGTTTTTT
many,18,TRBV7-9,TRBJ2-7,-,CASSLYSPDRTGVYEQYF,TGTGCCAGCAGCTTATACTCGCCTGACCGAACGGGAGTCTACGAGCAGTACTTC
few,15,TRBV7-9,TRBJ2-3,-,CASSREGHSTDTQYF,TGTGCCAGCAGTCGTGAAGGGCATAGCACAGATACGCAGTATTTT
few,15,TRBV7-9,TRBJ1-1,-,CASSLAPKGLTEAFF,TGTGCCAGCAGCTTAGCTCCAAAGGGGCTCACTGAAGCTTTCTTT
many,17,TRBV10-3,TRBJ2-7,TRBD2,CAISESRLGLAGYEQYF,TGTGCCATCAGTGAGTCGAGACTGGGACTAGCCGGTTACGAGCAGTACTTC
many,14,TRBV12-5,TRBJ1-1,-,CASDPGSSLTEAFF,TGTGCTAGTGACCCCGGCAGCAGCCTCACTGAAGCTTTCTTT
many,14,TRBV29-1,TRBJ2-7,TRBD2,CSVEGAGNSYEQYF,TGCAGCGTTGAAGGAGCGGGGAACTCCTACGAGCAGTACTTC
-,15,TRBV4-3,TRBJ1-2,TRBD1,CASSQVRGQYYGYTF,TGCGCCAGCAGCCAAGTCCGGGGACAGTACTATGGCTACACCTTC